What follows are 7 T cell receptor beta chains derived from one specimen sequenced in a study of blood T cell repertoires in COVID-19. TCRdb's table, derived via immunoSEQ multiplex PCR, lists solely in-frame clones and lacks some. Among 60,000 to 75,000 clones listed, around four fifths were seen once. Source material: peripheral blood. Every receptor here comes from a woman aged 65 to 85 with acute or convalescent COVID-19.

This chain uses TRBV3-1 (or the pseudogene TRBV3-2) with TRBJ2-2, with TRBD2 as a possible D gene (6 bases). V was clipped by 2 bases and J by 4 bases, with 23 bases between them. CDR3 length: 19 residues. The germline CDR1 and CDR2 sequences are LGHDT and YNNKEL (reference sequence). The CDR3 coding sequence is TGTGCCAGCAGCCAACTGAGGGCGGGGCGGATGGCCCGCACCGGGGAGCTGTTTTTT. This codes for CASSQLRAGRMARTGELFF.

The chain joins TRBV10-3 to TRBJ2-1; D uncertain. The CDR3 spans 14 residues. Trimming pared 6 bases from V and 9 bases from J, leaving 18 bases between. Germline V gene lookup returns CDR1 ENHRY and CDR2 SYGVKD. CDR3 amino acids: CAISPTSETGEQFF. DNA of the CDR3: TGTGCCATCAGCCCTACCTCGGAGACCGGTGAGCAGTTCTTC.

The genes are TRBV6-1 and TRBJ1-4; no clear D gene. From germline, CDR1 is MNHNS and CDR2 SASEGT. Trimming removed 3 bases at V and 7 bases at J, with 12 bases between. This CDR3 has 14 amino acids. CDR3 DNA: TGTGCCAGCAGTGAGAGTGACATGGGTGAAAAACTGTTTTTT. Protein: CASSESDMGEKLFF.

The chain employs TRBV7-6 and TRBJ2-2; D remains unclear. Trimming stripped 5 bases from V and 1 base from J, with 14 bases between. The CDR3 totals 16 residues. Germline-derived CDR1 and CDR2 are SGHVS and FNYEAQ. The CDR3 bases are TGTGCCAGCAGCAATCGACTTATACAGAACACCGGGGAGCTGTTTTTT. Protein: CASSNRLIQNTGELFF.

This clone was recorded only once. This rearrangement joins TRBV25-1 to TRBJ2-7; D perhaps matches TRBD2 (7 bases). The CDR3 spans 12 residues. The germline V gene has CDR1 MGHDK and CDR2 SYGVNS. The ends were cut back, 8 bases at V and 3 bases at J, with 11 bases in the middle. The CDR3 DNA sequence: TGTGCCAGCGGGGGGGCTAGCTACGAGCAGTACTTC. Protein product: CASGGASYEQYF.

The chain joins TRBV5-1 to TRBJ1-3, with 7 bases that match TRBD1. The CDR3 length is 18 residues. Losses at the gene ends were 4 bases for V and 0 bases for J; bases not matched to a gene: 13. Per the germline V gene, CDR1 is SGHRS and CDR2 is YFSETQ. CDR3 coding DNA: TGCGCCAGCAGCAACTCCGGGACAGCCTCTGCCTCTGGAAACACCATATATTTT. It is translated as CASSNSGTASASGNTIYF.

The chain employs TRBV5-1 and TRBJ2-3, with a weak D call TRBD2 (7 bases). V was cut by 0 bases and J by 5 bases, with 19 bases left in between. The CDR3 runs 17 residues. Germline lookup yields CDR1 SGHRS and CDR2 YFSETQ. The chain's CDR3 is CASSLAGPGGPRDTQYF. The CDR3 DNA is TGCGCCAGCAGCTTGGCCGGTCCCGGGGGGCCTCGAGATACGCAGTATTTT.